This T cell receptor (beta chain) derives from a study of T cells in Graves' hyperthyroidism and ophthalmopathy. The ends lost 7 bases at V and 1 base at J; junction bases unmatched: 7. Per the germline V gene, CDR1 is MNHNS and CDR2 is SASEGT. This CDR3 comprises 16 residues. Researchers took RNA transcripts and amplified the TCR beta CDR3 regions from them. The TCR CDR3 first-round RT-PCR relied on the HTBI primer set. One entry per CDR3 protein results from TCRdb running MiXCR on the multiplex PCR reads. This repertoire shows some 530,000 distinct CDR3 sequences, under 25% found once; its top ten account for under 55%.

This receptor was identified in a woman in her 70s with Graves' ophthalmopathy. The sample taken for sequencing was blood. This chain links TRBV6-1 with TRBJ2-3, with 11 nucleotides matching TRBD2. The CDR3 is CASTPLAGGGTDTQYF. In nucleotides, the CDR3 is TGTGCCAGCACTCCTCTAGCGGGAGGTGGCACAGATACGCAGTATTTT.